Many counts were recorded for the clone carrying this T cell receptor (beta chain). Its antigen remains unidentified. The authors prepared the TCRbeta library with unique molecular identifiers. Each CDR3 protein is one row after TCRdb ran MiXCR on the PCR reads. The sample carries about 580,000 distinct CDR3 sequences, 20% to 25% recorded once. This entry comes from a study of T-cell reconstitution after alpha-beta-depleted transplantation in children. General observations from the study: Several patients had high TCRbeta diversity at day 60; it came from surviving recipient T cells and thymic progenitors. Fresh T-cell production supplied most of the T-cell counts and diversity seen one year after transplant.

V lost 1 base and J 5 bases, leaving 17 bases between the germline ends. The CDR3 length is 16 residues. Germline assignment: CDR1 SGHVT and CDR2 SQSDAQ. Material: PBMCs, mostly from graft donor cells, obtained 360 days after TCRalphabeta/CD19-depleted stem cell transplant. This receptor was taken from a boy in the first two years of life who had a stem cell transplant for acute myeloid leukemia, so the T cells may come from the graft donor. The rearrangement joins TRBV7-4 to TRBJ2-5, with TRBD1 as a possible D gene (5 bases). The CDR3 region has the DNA TGTGCCAGCAGCTTAGAAGGGTCAGGGTCAAAGGAGACCCAGTACTTC. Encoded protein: CASSLEGSGSKETQYF.